What follows are 21 T cell receptor beta chains derived from one specimen sequenced in a study of shared clonotypes between healthy human individuals. TCRdb's table, derived via immunoSEQ multiplex PCR, lists solely in-frame clones and lacks some. This table holds roughly 2 million clones, over 85% found once. Naivety among CD8 cells was defined by CD45RO negativity and positive CCR7 selection, thereby excluding terminally differentiated effector memory CD45RA+ cells. Input material: naive CD8+ T cells sorted from blood. These receptors were obtained from a man aged 18 to 30 in good health.

This clone was seen a single time. The gene calls are TRBV7-6 and TRBJ2-5; TRBD1 or TRBD2 may be the D gene (5 bases each). From germline, CDR1 is SGHVS and CDR2 FNYEAQ. V was shortened by 0 bases and J by 5 bases, with 28 bases between the two germline ends. The CDR3 consists of 20 residues. The CDR3 DNA reads as TGTGCCAGCAGCTTAGCGACACGGGACCAGTGCATAATTTGCAGGGAGACCCAGTACTTC. Translated: CASSLATRDQCIICRETQYF. Variable domain in full (rest from reference TRBV7-6 and TRBJ2-5): GAGVSQSPRYKVTKRGQDVALRCDPISGHVSLYWYRQALGQGPEFLTYFNYEAQQDKSGLPNDRFSAERPEGSISTLTIQRTEQRDSAMYRCASSLATRDQCIICRETQYFGPGTRLLVL.

The rearrangement uses TRBV10-2 and TRBJ1-2; no definite D call. Germline-derived CDR1 and CDR2 are WSHSY and SAAADI. CDR3 length equals 11 residues. Trimming cost V 6 bases and J 3 bases, with 5 bases left between them. The CDR3 DNA follows: TGCGCCAGCAGGAGTTACTATGGCTACACCTTC. Encoded protein: CASRSYYGYTF.

This rearrangement joins TRBV28 to TRBJ1-1; D not resolved. CDR1 is MDHEN, CDR2 SYDVKM, per germline. CDR3 length: 14 amino acids. V gave up 5 bases and J gave up 4 bases, with 14 bases separating them. This CDR3 reads CASSPPLRTTEAFF. CDR3 coding DNA: TGTGCCAGCAGTCCCCCTCTCCGAACCACTGAAGCTTTCTTT.

This chain joins TRBV13 and TRBJ2-7; no clear D. V lost 3 bases and J 2 bases, leaving 5 bases between the germline ends. CDR1 and CDR2 (germline): PRHDT, FYEKMQ (reference sequence). The CDR3 consists of 12 residues. The CDR3 nucleotides read TGTGCCAGCAGCTTCAACCCCTACGAGCAGTACTTC. Translation gives CASSFNPYEQYF.

This chain joins TRBV6-1 and TRBJ2-7; TRBD2 matches 8 bases. CDR3 length: 13 residues. The germline V gene has CDR1 MNHNS and CDR2 SASEGT. J was trimmed by 9 bases and V by 7 bases; bases with no gene match: 11. CDR3 amino acids: CASTGGGSKGQYF. DNA of the CDR3: TGTGCCAGCACAGGCGGGGGGAGTAAGGGGCAGTACTTC.

The V call is TRBV5-1, the J call TRBJ2-3, with 9 bases that match TRBD1. After removal of 4 bases from V and 4 bases from J, the junction contained 7 bases not matched to a gene. Germline values: CDR1 SGHRS, CDR2 YFSETQ. The CDR3 sequence is 15 residues long. The CDR3 coding sequence is TGCGCCAGCAGCCTCCTACAGGGGGCCGCAGATACGCAGTATTTT. Protein product: CASSLLQGAADTQYF.

The sample holds one count of this clone. CDR3 coding DNA: TGTGCCAGCAGTGAATGGGACCTAGCGAACACCGGGGAGCTGTTTTTT. Translating it yields CASSEWDLANTGELFF. The rearrangement links TRBV6-1 to TRBJ2-2; D possibly matches TRBD1 or TRBD2 (5 bases each). CDR3 length: 16 residues. The germline V and J ends were trimmed by 2 bases and 0 bases, with 10 bases remaining between them. CDR1 is MNHNS, CDR2 SASEGT, per germline.

CDR3 region: CASSVTGGGETQYF. The CDR3 DNA reads as TGTGCCAGCAGCGTTACGGGAGGGGGTGAGACCCAGTACTTC. The V call is TRBV7-6, the J call TRBJ2-5, with 8 bases identical to TRBD2. The germline CDR1 and CDR2 sequences are SGHVS and FNYEAQ. The V gene end was trimmed by 5 bases and the J gene end by 5 bases; junction bases not matched to a gene: 7. This CDR3 has 14 residues.

This rearrangement joins TRBV7-9 to TRBJ2-7, with 8 bases identical to TRBD2. Germline V gives CDR1 SEHNR, CDR2 FQNEAQ (reference sequence). The CDR3 is made up of 13 amino acids. V gave up 5 bases and J gave up 5 bases; unmatched junction bases: 5. CDR3: CASSAAGRDEQYF. CDR3 in DNA: TGTGCCAGCAGCGCCGCCGGGAGGGACGAGCAGTACTTC.

The chain recombines TRBV6-6 with TRBJ2-7; 14 bases line up with TRBD2. V gave up 4 bases and J gave up 3 bases; unmatched junction bases: 5. Germline-derived CDR1 and CDR2 are MNHNY and SVGAGI (reference sequence). The CDR3 runs 16 residues. The CDR3 coding sequence is TGTGCCAGCAGTTCCCCCGGACTAGCGGGGGGCTACGAGCAGTACTTC. This codes for CASSSPGLAGGYEQYF.

The genes are TRBV25-1 and TRBJ2-2, with unresolved D. Trimming removed 7 bases at V and 4 bases at J, with 7 bases between. This CDR3 spans 12 amino acids. Germline CDR1 and CDR2: MGHDK and SYGVNS. CDR3 sequence: CASMFGTGELFF. The CDR3 region has the DNA TGTGCCAGCATGTTTGGCACCGGGGAGCTGTTTTTT.

V gene TRBV11-2 combines with J gene TRBJ2-2; a weak D match, TRBD1 (6 bases). V was pared by 5 bases and J by 4 bases, with 11 bases between. Germline values: CDR1 SGHAT, CDR2 FQNNGV. The CDR3 is 14 residues long. In DNA, the CDR3 is TGTGCCAGCAGCCAAGGGGACATCACCGGGGAGCTGTTTTTT. Translation: CASSQGDITGELFF.

The chain uses TRBV29-1 and TRBJ2-6, with a possible D match to TRBD1 (6 bases). CDR1 is SQVTM, CDR2 ANQGSEA, per germline. The germline V and J ends were trimmed by 4 bases and 3 bases, with 16 bases remaining between them. The CDR3 length is 16 residues. This CDR3 reads CSVVVTGRFGANVLTF. The CDR3 nucleotides read TGCAGCGTTGTGGTGACAGGCAGGTTTGGGGCCAACGTCCTGACTTTC. The full variable domain, in which reference TRBV29-1 and TRBJ2-6 provide the parts outside the CDR3, is SAVISQKPSRDICQRGTSLTIQCQVDSQVTMMFWYRQQPGQSLTLIATANQGSEATYESGFVIDKFPISRPNLTFSTLTVSNMSPEDSSIYLCSVVVTGRFGANVLTFGAGSRLTVL.

The sample holds one count of this clone. The chain couples TRBV18 to TRBJ1-3; no firm D call. The germline CDR1 and CDR2 sequences are KGHSH and LQKENI. The CDR3 spans 14 residues. V was clipped by 1 base and J by 0 bases, with 4 bases between them. The CDR3 bases are TGTGCCAGCTCACCACAGGGCTCTGGAAACACCATATATTTT. Protein: CASSPQGSGNTIYF.

The chain has TRBV19 and TRBJ1-4; D uncertain. Germline CDR1 reads LNHDA; CDR2 reads SQIVND (reference sequence). The CDR3 has 12 amino acids. V was pared by 11 bases and J by 4 bases, with 11 bases between. In DNA, the CDR3 is TGTGCCTGCGGTCTAGATAATGAAAAACTGTTTTTT. Residues: CACGLDNEKLFF. Full variable domain (remainder filled in from reference TRBV19 and TRBJ1-4): DGGITQSPKYLFRKEGQNVTLSCEQNLNHDAMYWYRQDPGQGLRLIYYSQIVNDFQKGDIAEGYSVSREKKESFPLTVTSAQKNPTAFYLCACGLDNEKLFFGSGTQLSVL.

The V and J genes are TRBV13 and TRBJ2-4; unclear D gene. The CDR3 is made up of 11 amino acids. Germline CDR1 is PRHDT and CDR2 is FYEKMQ (reference sequence). V was shortened by 5 bases and J by 5 bases, with 4 bases between the two germline ends. The CDR3 region has the DNA TGTGCCAGCAGCCTCGAAAACATTCAGTACTTC. Protein: CASSLENIQYF.

CDR3 DNA: TGTGCCACCAGCAGAAGGACAGGGAAAGGCTACACCTTC. The encoded protein is CATSRRTGKGYTF. V is TRBV15 and J is TRBJ1-2; 8 bases align to TRBD1. The V segment lost 2 bases and the J segment 8 bases; nucleotides outside the gene matches: 4. CDR1 and CDR2 from the germline V gene are LNHNV and YYDKDF (reference sequence). The CDR3 length is 13 residues. Variable domain in full (rest from reference TRBV15 and TRBJ1-2): DAMVIQNPRYQVTQFGKPVTLSCSQTLNHNVMYWYQQKSSQAPKLLFHYYDKDFNNEADTPDNFQSRRPNTSFCFLDIRSPGLGDTAMYLCATSRRTGKGYTFGSGTRLTVV.

In the case of this clone: This sample includes further DNA sequences coding for the same CDR3. The chain carries TRBV7-9 and TRBJ2-3, with 9 nucleotides matching TRBD2. This CDR3 spans 16 amino acids. Germline CDR1 and CDR2: SEHNR and FQNEAQ (reference sequence). The V gene end was trimmed by 1 base and the J gene end by 3 bases; junction bases not matched to a gene: 5. The CDR3 reads CASSLGTSGGTDTQYF. DNA of the CDR3: TGTGCCAGCAGCTTAGGGACGAGCGGGGGGACAGATACGCAGTATTTT.

Points on this clone: A read error may produce the germline difference seen at one junction end. The rearrangement links TRBV14 to TRBJ2-2, with TRBD2 identical over 7 bases. Germline CDR1 SGHDN, CDR2 FVKESK. The CDR3 covers 15 residues. The CDR3 loop reads CASSQVAGVTGELFF. In DNA form, the CDR3 reads TGTGCCAGCAGTCAAGTGGCGGGGGTCACCGGGGAGCTGTTTTTT.

The chain links TRBV7-9 to TRBJ2-5; D gene unclear. CDR3 size: 14 residues. Between the trimmed V and J ends, which lost 7 bases and 5 bases, there was a span of 17 bases. Germline V gene data show CDR1 as SEHNR and CDR2 as FQNEAQ (reference sequence). CDR3 residues: CASKRTKLDETQYF. The CDR3 DNA reads as TGTGCCAGCAAACGGACGAAGCTCGATGAGACCCAGTACTTC.

The chain links TRBV29-1 to TRBJ2-5; possibly TRBD1 or TRBD2 for D (5 bases each). CDR1 is SQVTM, CDR2 ANQGSEA, per germline. This CDR3 comprises 15 residues. Trimming removed 4 bases at V and 4 bases at J, with 19 bases between. The CDR3 DNA reads as TGCAGCGTTGGGGAGAGGGGAGAGCGGCGAGAGACCCAGTACTTC. This sequence encodes CSVGERGERRETQYF.